Shown below are 4 T cell receptor beta chains from a single sample sequenced in a study of T cells in Graves' hyperthyroidism and ophthalmopathy. Researchers took RNA transcripts and amplified the TCR beta CDR3 regions from them. An initial round of RT-PCR targeting the TCR CDR3 relied on the HTBI primer set. TCRdb re-called the multiplex PCR reads with MiXCR, one entry per CDR3 protein. The sample holds roughly 720,000 distinct CDR3 sequences, 17% seen once. The sample taken for sequencing was blood. Receptors originate from a man aged 45 to 65 with Graves' hyperthyroidism.

This clonotype was recorded at least ten times. This sequence joins TRBV12-3 or TRBV12-4 and TRBJ2-7, with D tentatively TRBD1 (6 bases). The ends were cut back, 4 bases at V and 0 bases at J, with 13 bases in the middle. This CDR3 region has 15 residues. In DNA form, the CDR3 reads TGTGCCAGCAGTTGGCAGGGGCCTAGCTCCTACGAGCAGTACTTC. It specifies CASSWQGPSSYEQYF.

This clonotype was counted at least ten times. The chain joins TRBV27 to TRBJ1-5; D is perhaps TRBD1 (5 bases). Germline V gene data show CDR1 as MNHEY and CDR2 as SMNVEV (reference sequence). V was shortened by 5 bases and J by 0 bases, with 8 bases between the two germline ends. The CDR3 runs 14 residues. In nucleotides, the CDR3 is TGTGCCAGCAGTACGGACAATAGCAATCAGCCCCAGCATTTT. It yields the protein CASSTDNSNQPQHF.

CDR3 sequence reads: CAWSATGIGGYTF. CDR3 in DNA: TGTGCCTGGAGTGCCACAGGGATCGGTGGCTACACCTTC. This chain joins TRBV30 and TRBJ1-2; a weak D match, TRBD1 (6 bases). V lost 1 base and J 7 bases, leaving 13 bases between the germline ends. Germline V gene data show CDR1 as GTSNPN and CDR2 as SVGIG (reference sequence). The CDR3 extends over 13 amino acids.

This clonotype occurred many times. V and J are TRBV14 and TRBJ2-7; D is undetermined. CDR1 and CDR2 (germline): SGHDN, FVKESK. The V end lost 1 base, the J end lost 8 bases, and 9 bases lay between the germline ends. The CDR3 is 12 residues long. Written as DNA, the CDR3 is TGTGCCAGCAGCCAAGCAAAATTACAGCAGTACTTC. The encoded protein is CASSQAKLQQYF.